The 22 T cell receptor beta chains listed next were all sequenced from one sample in a study of T cell changes during pregnancy in multiple sclerosis. Method: immunoSEQ multiplex PCR; TCRdb's copy keeps in-frame clones and lacks some. The table includes some 100,000 clones, about nine tenths detected once. Sequencing was performed on peripheral blood, taken in the second trimester of pregnancy. These receptors came from a female donor with multiple sclerosis, enrolled in a pregnancy study.

The chain employs TRBV30 and TRBJ1-1; 7 positions match TRBD1. The CDR3 contains 15 residues. V dropped 2 bases and J dropped 1; count of bases not matched to a gene: 7. In germline, CDR1 is GTSNPN, CDR2 SVGIG (reference sequence). The CDR3 nucleotides are TGTGCCTGGAGTTTACCGACAGGGAAGAACACTGAAGCTTTCTTT. This encodes CAWSLPTGKNTEAFF. The full variable domain, rest sourced from reference TRBV30 and TRBJ1-1, is SQTIHQWPATLVQPVGSPLSLECTVEGTSNPNLYWYRQAAGRGLQLLFYSVGIGQISSEVPQNLSASRPQDRQFILSSKKLLLSDSGFYLCAWSLPTGKNTEAFFGQGTRLTVV.

V usage is TRBV28 and J usage is TRBJ2-7; D gene uncertain. The CDR3 totals 18 residues. Trimming took 4 bases from V and 2 from J, leaving 24 bases between them. Germline V gene lookup returns CDR1 MDHEN and CDR2 SYDVKM. CDR3 residues: CASSSPSLLVDFPYEQYF. The CDR3 nucleotides read TGTGCCAGCAGTTCTCCTTCCCTTTTGGTCGACTTTCCCTACGAGCAGTACTTC.

This sequence joins TRBV27 and TRBJ1-2; the D gene is possibly TRBD1 (5 bases). The CDR3 extends over 12 amino acids. Trimming left V 5 bases short and J 7 bases short, with 11 bases between. Germline V gene data show CDR1 as MNHEY and CDR2 as SMNVEV (reference sequence). Here the CDR3 reads CASSPMGGGYTF. In DNA, the CDR3 is TGTGCCAGCAGTCCAATGGGGGGTGGCTACACCTTC.

The chain employs TRBV19 and TRBJ2-6; 11 nucleotides match TRBD2. The V gene end was trimmed by 2 bases and the J gene end by 0 bases; junction bases not matched to a gene: 18. The length of the CDR3 is 23 residues. Germline values: CDR1 LNHDA, CDR2 SQIVND (reference sequence). CDR3 DNA: TGTGCCAGTAGTATATGGTTGGCTGAGCTAGCGGGAGGAGGGGACTCTGGGGCCAACGTCCTGACTTTC. Protein: CASSIWLAELAGGGDSGANVLTF.

This clone appeared a single time. The rearrangement links TRBV30 to TRBJ2-7, with TRBD1 matching over 7 bases. The CDR3 loop spans 13 amino acids. V trimming: 8 bases; J trimming: 0 bases; junction bases outside the gene matches: 7. Germline assignment: CDR1 GTSNPN and CDR2 SVGIG (reference sequence). The chain's CDR3 is CAGNRDSSYEQYF. CDR3 coding DNA: TGTGCCGGGAACCGGGACAGCTCCTACGAGCAGTACTTC. The variable domain in full, completed from reference TRBV30 and TRBJ2-7, reads SQTIHQWPATLVQPVGSPLSLECTVEGTSNPNLYWYRQAAGRGLQLLFYSVGIGQISSEVPQNLSASRPQDRQFILSSKKLLLSDSGFYLCAGNRDSSYEQYFGPGTRLTVT.

The chain links TRBV28 to TRBJ1-1; the match to TRBD1 covers 7 bases. The J segment lost 0 bases and the V segment lost 1 base, leaving 11 bases of the junction unmatched. The germline gives CDR1 MDHEN, CDR2 SYDVKM. The CDR3 has 18 amino acids. CDR3 DNA: TGTGCCAGCAGTTTATCGGGAGGGGGCGTGGGGATGAACACTGAAGCTTTCTTT. Translated, it gives CASSLSGGGVGMNTEAFF.

This clone was seen only once. The chain carries TRBV4-2 and TRBJ2-3; 9 nucleotides match TRBD2. V was clipped by 0 bases and J by 4 bases; unmatched bases: 8. CDR1 LGHNA and CDR2 YNFKEQ come from the germline V gene. CDR3 length equals 17 residues. The CDR3: CASSQDLGLARADTQYF. DNA for the CDR3: TGTGCCAGCAGCCAAGATCTCGGACTAGCGAGAGCAGATACGCAGTATTTT.

The J gene is TRBJ2-3, the V gene TRBV14, with D tentatively TRBD2 (6 bases). Germline V gene lookup returns CDR1 SGHDN and CDR2 FVKESK. The CDR3 has 16 residues. V gave up 3 bases and J gave up 4 bases, with 17 bases separating them. The CDR3 region is CASSQSAGRSADTQYF. The CDR3 nucleotides read TGTGCCAGCAGCCAGTCGGCGGGACGGTCTGCAGATACGCAGTATTTT.

V usage is TRBV11-2 and J usage is TRBJ2-2; possible D gene TRBD1, 6 bases. V lost 3 bases, J lost 1 base, and 12 bases lay in between. Per germline, CDR1 SGHAT and CDR2 FQNNGV. The CDR3 runs to 16 residues. CDR3 coding DNA: TGTGCCAGCAGCTTCCCACAGGGCGTGAACACCGGGGAGCTGTTTTTT. It translates to CASSFPQGVNTGELFF.

The CDR3 bases are TGTGCCAGCAGCCCTAGCGGGAGTGCGGCAGATACGCAGTATTTT. Protein product: CASSPSGSAADTQYF. This rearrangement joins TRBV11-2 to TRBJ2-3; 10 bases are shared with TRBD2. V was pared by 5 bases and J by 4 bases, with 6 bases of the junction left unmatched. The CDR3 is 15 residues long. Germline loops: CDR1 SGHAT, CDR2 FQNNGV.

V gene TRBV19 combines with J gene TRBJ2-3, with 7 bases aligning to TRBD1. The V segment lost 4 bases and the J segment 8 bases; nucleotides outside the gene matches: 9. This CDR3 region has 14 residues. The V gene's germline CDR1 is LNHDA and CDR2 SQIVND (reference sequence). CDR3 nucleotide sequence: TGTGCCAGTAGTACAAAACAGGGGTCCGGTACGCAGTATTTT. This gives the protein CASSTKQGSGTQYF.

V and J are TRBV15 and TRBJ2-1; TRBD1 matches at 8 bases. This CDR3 comprises 15 residues. Germline V gene lookup returns CDR1 LNHNV and CDR2 YYDKDF (reference sequence). J lost 1 base, V lost 4 bases, and 3 bases had no gene match. The CDR3 nucleotides are TGTGCCACCAGCATCACAGGGGGGTCCTACAATGAGCAGTTCTTC. Its protein product is CATSITGGSYNEQFF.

This chain links TRBV5-1 with TRBJ2-1, with 9 nucleotides matching TRBD1. The CDR3 is 15 amino acids. V was pared by 2 bases and J by 5 bases, with 5 bases of the junction left unmatched. Germline V gene sequence: CDR1 SGHRS, CDR2 YFSETQ. This chain's CDR3 is CASSFGDRVDNEQFF. Written as DNA, the CDR3 is TGCGCCAGCAGCTTCGGGGACAGGGTCGACAATGAGCAGTTCTTC.

The chain carries TRBV27 and TRBJ2-7, with 7 bases identical to TRBD1. The CDR3 spans 16 residues. The trim removed 2 bases at V and 3 bases at J, leaving 10 bases unmatched. Looked up from germline, CDR1 is MNHEY and CDR2 is SMNVEV (reference sequence). DNA of the CDR3: TGTGCCAGCAGTTTAGGACCGGGACAGAACCACTACGAGCAGTACTTC. As protein: CASSLGPGQNHYEQYF.

The J gene is TRBJ2-1, the V gene TRBV28; 11 bases match TRBD2. Trimming cost V 5 bases and J 4 bases; bases outside gene matches: 4. Germline CDR1 reads MDHEN; CDR2 reads SYDVKM. The CDR3 contains 15 residues. The CDR3 DNA is TGTGCCAGCAGTGTCCCTAGCGGGGGGTACAATGAGCAGTTCTTC. As protein: CASSVPSGGYNEQFF. Variable domain in full (rest from reference TRBV28 and TRBJ2-1): DVKVTQSSRYLVKRTGEKVFLECVQDMDHENMFWYRQDPGLGLRLIYFSYDVKMKEKGDIPEGYSVSREKKERFSLILESASTNQTSMYLCASSVPSGGYNEQFFGPGTRLTVL.

The chain employs TRBV7-6 and TRBJ2-1, with TRBD2 identical over 8 bases. V was clipped by 5 bases and J by 9 bases; unmatched bases: 6. The CDR3 loop spans 13 amino acids. Germline CDR1 is SGHVS and CDR2 is FNYEAQ. The DNA of the CDR3 is TGTGCCAGCAGCGAAAGCCGGGGGGGTGAGCAGTTCTTC. Translating it yields CASSESRGGEQFF.

The chain combines TRBV27 with TRBJ2-1; 13 bases match TRBD2. V trimming: 6 bases; J trimming: 5 bases; junction bases outside the gene matches: 4. Germline V gene data show CDR1 as MNHEY and CDR2 as SMNVEV (reference sequence). CDR3 size: 15 residues. CDR3 sequence reads: CASSTGTSGNNEQFF. The CDR3 bases are TGTGCCAGCAGCACCGGGACTAGCGGGAACAATGAGCAGTTCTTC.

The chain's CDR3 is CASSGRLAVTDTQYF. The CDR3 coding sequence is TGTGCCAGCAGTGGCAGACTAGCGGTCACAGATACGCAGTATTTT. V and J are TRBV6-1 and TRBJ2-3; 9 nucleotides line up with TRBD2. Germline trimming cut 4 bases from V and 2 bases from J; bases unmatched to any gene: 4. CDR1 is MNHNS, CDR2 SASEGT, per germline. The CDR3 extends over 15 amino acids.

The V and J genes are TRBV27 and TRBJ2-1; the match to TRBD2 covers 9 bases. Trimming cost V 3 bases and J 9 bases; bases outside gene matches: 12. Germline lookup yields CDR1 MNHEY and CDR2 SMNVEV (reference sequence). The CDR3 is 16 amino acids. CDR3 nucleotide sequence: TGTGCCAGCAGTTTCTCCTCCTTCGGGACTAGCAGTGAGCAGTTCTTC. The encoded protein is CASSFSSFGTSSEQFF.

The genes are TRBV5-1 and TRBJ1-2; D might be TRBD1 (5 bases). The CDR3 has 14 amino acids. Germline loops: CDR1 SGHRS, CDR2 YFSETQ. With 4 bases removed from V and 2 bases from J, the gap between germline ends came to 12 bases. CDR3 residues: CASSRETANYGYTF. CDR3 bases: TGCGCCAGCAGCCGCGAGACAGCCAACTATGGCTACACCTTC.

The chain is built from TRBV18 and TRBJ1-2; unclear D gene. The V end was cut by 2 bases, the J end by 7 bases, with 11 bases between. The CDR3 consists of 13 residues. Germline V lookup: CDR1 KGHSH, CDR2 LQKENI. The CDR3: CASSPSEVFGYTF. The DNA of the CDR3 is TGTGCCAGCTCACCATCGGAGGTGTTTGGCTACACCTTC.

The chain joins TRBV4-2 to TRBJ2-7; possible D gene TRBD1, 5 bases. Germline assignment: CDR1 LGHNA and CDR2 YNFKEQ. Trimming pared 0 bases from V and 2 bases from J, leaving 11 bases between. This CDR3 spans 15 amino acids. CDR3 loop: CASSQEGAGTYEQYF. The CDR3 DNA reads as TGTGCCAGCAGCCAAGAAGGCGCAGGGACCTACGAGCAGTACTTC.